Following are 6 T cell receptor beta chains from one sample sequenced in a study of beta chain features in type 1 diabetes. The entirety of the isolated RNA underwent reverse transcription, so expressed TCRB transcripts were sequenced. The table came from immunoSEQ multiplex PCR; TCRdb's copy has only in-frame clones and leaves some out. The sample carries 450,000 to 550,000 clones, about 32% recorded once. The specimen sequenced was naive CD4+ T cells from blood. Every receptor here comes from a man younger than 30 in good health.

The V and J genes are TRBV7-9 and TRBJ2-1; unclear D gene. Germline V CDR1 and CDR2: SEHNR, FQNEAQ (reference sequence). V was pared by 0 bases and J by 16 bases, with 19 bases between. This CDR3 comprises 14 residues. DNA for the CDR3: TGTGCCAGCAGCTTAGCCCAGACAAACCACCCTACCTTCTTC. Amino acid sequence: CASSLAQTNHPTFF.

This clone has a handful of counts. The V call is TRBV19, the J call TRBJ1-5, with D hard to call. V lost 7 bases and J 7 bases, leaving 14 bases between the germline ends. The CDR3 runs to 13 residues. Germline V CDR1 and CDR2: LNHDA, SQIVND (reference sequence). The CDR3 spells CASTRDRQQPQHF. CDR3 nucleotides: TGTGCCAGTACGAGGGATCGGCAGCAGCCCCAGCATTTT.

The table lists this clone with a few counts. The chain employs TRBV4-3 and TRBJ2-1; a weak D match, TRBD1 (6 bases). V dropped 4 bases and J dropped 0 bases, with 13 bases sitting between them. The germline V gene encodes CDR1 LGHNA and CDR2 YSLEER. The CDR3 consists of 16 residues. Here the CDR3 DNA reads TGCGCCAGCAGCCTCAGGGGCGGAGGCTCCTACAATGAGCAGTTCTTC. It yields the protein CASSLRGGGSYNEQFF.

This clone was counted a few times. The genes are TRBV18 and TRBJ2-3, with D possibly being TRBD1 or TRBD2 (5 bases each). Trimming left V 3 bases short and J 3 bases short, with 10 bases between. Germline V lookup: CDR1 KGHSH, CDR2 LQKENI. The CDR3 consists of 14 residues. The CDR3 DNA is TGTGCCAGCTCACCGGGCAGGGAGACAGATACGCAGTATTTT. Amino acids: CASSPGRETDTQYF.

There are a few counts of this clone. The chain uses TRBV30 and TRBJ1-1, with D hard to call. Germline V gives CDR1 GTSNPN, CDR2 SVGIG (reference sequence). The CDR3 has 15 residues. V lost 0 bases to trimming and J lost 0 bases, with 11 bases between them. This CDR3 reads CAWSVRSMMNTEAFF. The CDR3 DNA sequence: TGTGCCTGGAGTGTAAGGTCCATGATGAACACTGAAGCTTTCTTT.

The chain recombines TRBV28 with TRBJ2-3; 8 bases fit TRBD2. The trim removed 6 bases at V and 6 bases at J, leaving 17 bases unmatched. This CDR3 comprises 17 residues. CDR1 is MDHEN, CDR2 SYDVKM, per germline. CDR3 loop: CASRSGPGRGRLDTQYF. In DNA, the CDR3 is TGTGCCAGCAGAAGTGGTCCCGGGAGGGGACGACTCGATACGCAGTATTTT.